This paragraph covers one T cell receptor (beta chain) sequence. In the study's own analysis: The authors estimated nucleated cell counts from reference gene primer amplification. Generated by immunoSEQ multiplex PCR, the TCRdb table keeps only in-frame clones and is missing some. V and J calls and clone size are those listed in that table; D and trimming were worked out from the DNA. The sample contains around 140,000 clones, just over 85% of which appear only once. Clinical history reported by participants formed the basis on which cohorts were assigned. For recovered donors of Cohort 3, there were two negative PCRs, clearance, or symptom resolution. The sample comes from a study of blood T cell repertoires in COVID-19. In the study overall: In each case, the material was cDNA or gDNA derived from T cells, B-cell-depleted T cells, or PBMCs.

This clonotype was sampled from a man over 45 who had recovered from COVID-19. The sample was PBMCs or T cells enriched from blood (not recorded which).

The chain's CDR3 is CASSPRVYNSPLHF. The CDR3 DNA reads TGTGCCAGCAGCCCGCGTGTCTATAATTCACCCCTCCACTTT. The V call is TRBV2, the J call TRBJ1-6; D is unclear. The germline CDR1 and CDR2 sequences are SNHLY and FYNNEI. CDR3 length equals 14 residues. Trimming shortened V by 6 bases and J by 3 bases, and 9 bases separated the two germline ends.